Sequencing of this TCR beta chain was carried out in a study of T-cell reconstitution after alpha-beta-depleted transplantation in children. Broader study findings: Newly produced T cells mostly accounted for T-cell counts and diversity one year post-transplant. Recipient T cells and thymic progenitors that survived gave rise to the high TCRbeta diversity observed at day 60 in some patients.

Germline lookup yields CDR1 SGHRS and CDR2 YFSETQ. J lost 3 bases, V lost 0 bases, and 6 bases had no gene match. This CDR3 has 16 residues. Unique molecular identifiers were incorporated during preparation of the TCRbeta library. TCRdb re-derived calls from the PCR reads in MiXCR, one entry per CDR3 protein. The sample includes approximately 650,000 distinct CDR3 sequences, 10% to 15% of them seen just once. This clonotype was seen more than once but under ten times. The target antigen is unknown. This sequence originates from a girl aged 2 to 9 with congenital amegakaryocytic thrombocytopenia, due to receive a stem cell transplant. The chain is built from TRBV5-1 and TRBJ2-5; TRBD2 agrees at 9 bases. The sample here was PBMCs, taken before TCRalphabeta/CD19-depleted stem cell transplant. The CDR3: CASSLALRTSEETQYF. The DNA of the CDR3 is TGCGCCAGCAGCTTGGCCCTAAGGACTAGCGAAGAGACCCAGTACTTC. The full variable domain, completed using reference TRBV5-1 and TRBJ2-5, is KAGVTQTPRYLIKTRGQQVTLSCSPISGHRSVSWYQQTPGQGLQFLFEYFSETQRNKGNFPGRFSGRQFSNSRSEMNVSTLELGDSALYLCASSLALRTSEETQYFGPGTRLLVL.